These T cell receptor beta chains were read from a single sample in a study of early T cells in non-severe SARS-CoV-2 infection. One entry per CDR3 protein results from TCRdb running MiXCR on the 5' RACE reads. The sample contains about 34,000 distinct CDR3 sequences, more than 5% of which appear only once. The specimen sequenced was whole blood. Receptors were obtained from an adult who was a healthcare worker with PCR-confirmed SARS-CoV-2 infection or an uninfected control (not recorded which). Each CDR3 is given with its conserved first and last residue. The order of the fields is D gene, clone size, J gene, V gene, CDR3 protein, CDR3 DNA. The D gene is left open where the match is weak. Size tells how often a clone was seen (once, few, many) or the class of an expanded clone, and some rows leave it out.

D gene: -
clone size: many
J gene: TRBJ1-5
V gene: TRBV20-1
CDR3 protein: CSARRGRENQPQHF
CDR3 DNA: TGCAGTGCTAGAAGGGGGAGGGAAAATCAGCCCCAGCATTTT

D gene: TRBD2
clone size: few
J gene: TRBJ2-7
V gene: TRBV3-1
CDR3 protein: CASSPPYAGGTYEQYF
CDR3 DNA: TGTGCCAGCAGCCCACCCTATGCGGGGGGCACCTACGAGCAGTACTTC

D gene: TRBD2
clone size: many
J gene: TRBJ2-3
V gene: TRBV10-3
CDR3 protein: CAISDFTSGTTDTQYF
CDR3 DNA: TGTGCCATCAGTGACTTCACTAGCGGGACCACAGATACGCAGTATTTT

D gene: TRBD2
clone size: -
J gene: TRBJ2-5
V gene: TRBV7-2
CDR3 protein: CASSLGLLAGGGQETQYF
CDR3 DNA: TGTGCCAGCAGCTTAGGATTACTAGCGGGAGGGGGCCAAGAGACCCAGTACTTC

D gene: TRBD2
clone size: few
J gene: TRBJ2-3
V gene: TRBV3-1
CDR3 protein: CASSPSGGTDTQYF
CDR3 DNA: TGTGCCAGCAGCCCCAGCGGGGGCACAGATACGCAGTATTTT

D gene: TRBD1
clone size: many
J gene: TRBJ2-7
V gene: TRBV12-3/TRBV12-4
CDR3 protein: CASREGAGEQYF
CDR3 DNA: TGTGCCAGCAGAGAGGGGGCCGGCGAGCAGTACTTC

D gene: -
clone size: many
J gene: TRBJ1-3
V gene: TRBV9
CDR3 protein: CASSVEAENTIYF
CDR3 DNA: TGTGCCAGCAGCGTAGAAGCAGAAAACACCATATATTTT

D gene: -
clone size: many
J gene: TRBJ2-7
V gene: TRBV12-3/TRBV12-4
CDR3 protein: CASSYLVGEQYF
CDR3 DNA: TGTGCCAGCAGTTATCTAGTGGGCGAGCAGTACTTC

D gene: -
clone size: many
J gene: TRBJ2-7
V gene: TRBV6-2/TRBV6-3
CDR3 protein: CASSSDGGYEQYF
CDR3 DNA: TGTGCCAGCAGCTCCGACGGGGGTTACGAGCAGTACTTC

D gene: -
clone size: once
J gene: TRBJ2-7
V gene: TRBV28
CDR3 protein: CASSLSGNEQYF
CDR3 DNA: TGTGCCAGCAGTTTGTCAGGGAACGAGCAGTACTTC

D gene: -
clone size: many
J gene: TRBJ2-5
V gene: TRBV6-1
CDR3 protein: CASSAGIQETQYF
CDR3 DNA: TGTGCCAGCAGTGCAGGGATTCAAGAGACCCAGTACTTC

D gene: -
clone size: -
J gene: TRBJ2-7
V gene: TRBV28
CDR3 protein: CASSSTGVGEQYF
CDR3 DNA: TGTGCCAGCAGTTCCACGGGGGTTGGGGAGCAGTACTTC

D gene: TRBD2
clone size: -
J gene: TRBJ2-7
V gene: TRBV3-1
CDR3 protein: CASSPQGGLFYEQYF
CDR3 DNA: TGTGCCAGCAGCCCTCAGGGAGGGCTTTTCTACGAGCAGTACTTC

D gene: -
clone size: -
J gene: TRBJ2-7
V gene: TRBV29-1
CDR3 protein: CSVADRAYEQYF
CDR3 DNA: TGCAGCGTCGCCGACAGAGCCTACGAGCAGTACTTC

D gene: -
clone size: -
J gene: TRBJ2-2
V gene: TRBV11-2
CDR3 protein: CASSLDYRTGELFF
CDR3 DNA: TGTGCCAGCAGCTTAGATTACCGCACCGGGGAGCTGTTTTTT

D gene: TRBD2
clone size: many
J gene: TRBJ2-5
V gene: TRBV29-1
CDR3 protein: CSAEPGLAPQGTQYF
CDR3 DNA: TGCAGCGCCGAGCCGGGACTAGCCCCTCAGGGGACCCAGTACTTC

D gene: -
clone size: many
J gene: TRBJ2-6
V gene: TRBV6-6
CDR3 protein: CASSSPVSGGSGANVLTF
CDR3 DNA: TGTGCCAGCAGTTCTCCAGTTTCCGGGGGCTCTGGGGCCAACGTCCTGACTTTC

D gene: -
clone size: many
J gene: TRBJ1-2
V gene: TRBV20-1
CDR3 protein: CSATAPFLATNYGYTF
CDR3 DNA: TGCAGTGCTACGGCGCCCTTTCTCGCTACTAACTATGGCTACACCTTC

D gene: -
clone size: many
J gene: TRBJ1-2
V gene: TRBV29-1
CDR3 protein: CSVGEFNYGYTF
CDR3 DNA: TGCAGCGTTGGCGAGTTTAACTATGGCTACACCTTC

D gene: TRBD2
clone size: many
J gene: TRBJ2-1
V gene: TRBV4-1
CDR3 protein: CASSHAGLAGGYNEQFF
CDR3 DNA: TGCGCCAGCAGCCATGCTGGACTAGCGGGGGGGTACAATGAGCAGTTCTTC

D gene: -
clone size: few
J gene: TRBJ2-3
V gene: TRBV29-1
CDR3 protein: CSVLGGSTDTQYF
CDR3 DNA: TGCAGCGTCCTGGGCGGAAGCACAGATACGCAGTATTTT

D gene: -
clone size: many
J gene: TRBJ1-1
V gene: TRBV12-5
CDR3 protein: CASGPDGGTEAFF
CDR3 DNA: TGTGCTAGTGGTCCTGATGGGGGGACTGAAGCTTTCTTT

D gene: TRBD1
clone size: -
J gene: TRBJ2-2
V gene: TRBV4-3
CDR3 protein: CASSQRQGGGELFF
CDR3 DNA: TGCGCCAGCAGCCAAAGACAGGGCGGCGGGGAGCTGTTTTTT

D gene: -
clone size: many
J gene: TRBJ1-5
V gene: TRBV21-1
CDR3 protein: CASTPSGAWGSQPQHF
CDR3 DNA: TGTGCCAGCACCCCCTCGGGGGCTTGGGGAAGTCAGCCCCAGCATTTT

D gene: TRBD2
clone size: many
J gene: TRBJ2-1
V gene: TRBV3-1
CDR3 protein: CASSQGPRGGGEQFF
CDR3 DNA: TGTGCCAGCAGCCAAGGTCCGCGGGGGGGCGGTGAGCAGTTCTTC

D gene: -
clone size: many
J gene: TRBJ2-1
V gene: TRBV7-2
CDR3 protein: CASSLEGRKQFF
CDR3 DNA: TGTGCCAGCAGCTTAGAGGGCAGAAAGCAGTTCTTC

D gene: -
clone size: many
J gene: TRBJ2-5
V gene: TRBV24-1
CDR3 protein: CATSDFSTGPQYF
CDR3 DNA: TGTGCCACCAGTGATTTTTCGACGGGGCCTCAGTACTTC

D gene: TRBD1
clone size: many
J gene: TRBJ2-7
V gene: TRBV27
CDR3 protein: CASSPGTGGSYEQYF
CDR3 DNA: TGTGCCAGCAGTCCGGGGACAGGGGGCTCCTACGAGCAGTACTTC

D gene: -
clone size: many
J gene: TRBJ2-3
V gene: TRBV20-1
CDR3 protein: CSANEGDGTDTQYF
CDR3 DNA: TGCAGTGCTAACGAGGGGGATGGCACAGATACGCAGTATTTT

D gene: -
clone size: many
J gene: TRBJ1-1
V gene: TRBV30
CDR3 protein: CAWRQLGSRNTEAFF
CDR3 DNA: TGTGCCTGGAGGCAGTTGGGTAGTAGGAACACTGAAGCTTTCTTT